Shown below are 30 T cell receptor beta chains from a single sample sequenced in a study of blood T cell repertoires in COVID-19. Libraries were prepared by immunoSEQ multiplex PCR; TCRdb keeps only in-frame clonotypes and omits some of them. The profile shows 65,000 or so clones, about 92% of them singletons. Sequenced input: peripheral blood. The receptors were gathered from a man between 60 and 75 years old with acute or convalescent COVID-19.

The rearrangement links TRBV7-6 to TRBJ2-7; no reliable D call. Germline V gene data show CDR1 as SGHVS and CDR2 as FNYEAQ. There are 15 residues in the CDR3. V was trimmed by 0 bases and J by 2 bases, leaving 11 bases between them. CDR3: CASSLAPSSAYEQYF. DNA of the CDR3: TGTGCCAGCAGCTTAGCTCCCAGCAGCGCCTACGAGCAGTACTTC. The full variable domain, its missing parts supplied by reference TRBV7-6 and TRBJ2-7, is GAGVSQSPRYKVTKRGQDVALRCDPISGHVSLYWYRQALGQGPEFLTYFNYEAQQDKSGLPNDRFSAERPEGSISTLTIQRTEQRDSAMYRCASSLAPSSAYEQYFGPGTRLTVT.

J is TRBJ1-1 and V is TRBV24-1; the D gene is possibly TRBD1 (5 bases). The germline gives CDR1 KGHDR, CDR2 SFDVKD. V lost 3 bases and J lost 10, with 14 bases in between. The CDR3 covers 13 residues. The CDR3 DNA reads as TGTGCCACCAGTGATGATTTTGACCAGGGAGCTTTCTTT. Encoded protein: CATSDDFDQGAFF.

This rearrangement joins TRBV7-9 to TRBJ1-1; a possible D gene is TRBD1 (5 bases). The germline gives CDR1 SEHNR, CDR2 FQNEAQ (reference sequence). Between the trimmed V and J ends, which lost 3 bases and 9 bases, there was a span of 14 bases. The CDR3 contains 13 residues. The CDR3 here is CASSFLEGAQAFF. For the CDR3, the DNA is TGTGCCAGCAGCTTTTTGGAAGGGGCCCAAGCTTTCTTT.

DNA for the CDR3: TGTGCCACCAGTGAGTCAGGGGTTCGTGAAGCTTTCTTT. This translates into CATSESGVREAFF. The V gene is TRBV24-1, the J gene TRBJ1-1, with D perhaps matching TRBD1 (6 bases). Between the trimmed V and J ends, which lost 4 bases and 7 bases, there was a span of 12 bases. Germline V gives CDR1 KGHDR, CDR2 SFDVKD. This CDR3 contains 13 residues.

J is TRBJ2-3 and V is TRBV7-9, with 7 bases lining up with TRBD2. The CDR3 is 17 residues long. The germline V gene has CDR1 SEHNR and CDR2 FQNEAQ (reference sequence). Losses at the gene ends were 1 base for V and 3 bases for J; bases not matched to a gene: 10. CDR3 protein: CASSLDLGGLTTDTQYF. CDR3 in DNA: TGTGCCAGCAGCTTAGATCTCGGGGGGTTGACTACAGATACGCAGTATTTT.

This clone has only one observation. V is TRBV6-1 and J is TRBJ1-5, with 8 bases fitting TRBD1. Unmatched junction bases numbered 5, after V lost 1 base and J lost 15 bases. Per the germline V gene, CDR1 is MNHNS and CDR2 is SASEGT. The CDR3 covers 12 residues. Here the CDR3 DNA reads TGTGCCAGCAGTGAAGGGACAGGGCGTCCGCATTTT. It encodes CASSEGTGRPHF.

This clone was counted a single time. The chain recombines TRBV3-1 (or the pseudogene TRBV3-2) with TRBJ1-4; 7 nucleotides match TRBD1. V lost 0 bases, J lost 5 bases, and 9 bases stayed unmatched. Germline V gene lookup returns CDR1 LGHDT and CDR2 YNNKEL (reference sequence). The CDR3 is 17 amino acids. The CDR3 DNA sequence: TGTGCCAGCAGCCAAGAACGGGGCCGACAGGGCAATGAAAAACTGTTTTTT. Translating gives CASSQERGRQGNEKLFF.

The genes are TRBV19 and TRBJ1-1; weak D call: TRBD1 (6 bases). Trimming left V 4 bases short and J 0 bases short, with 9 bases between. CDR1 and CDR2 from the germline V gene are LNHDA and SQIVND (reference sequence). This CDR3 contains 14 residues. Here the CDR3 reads CASSTGAMNTEAFF. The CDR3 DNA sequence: TGTGCCAGTAGTACAGGGGCTATGAACACTGAAGCTTTCTTT. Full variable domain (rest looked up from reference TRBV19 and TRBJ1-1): DGGITQSPKYLFRKEGQNVTLSCEQNLNHDAMYWYRQDPGQGLRLIYYSQIVNDFQKGDIAEGYSVSREKKESFPLTVTSAQKNPTAFYLCASSTGAMNTEAFFGQGTRLTVV.

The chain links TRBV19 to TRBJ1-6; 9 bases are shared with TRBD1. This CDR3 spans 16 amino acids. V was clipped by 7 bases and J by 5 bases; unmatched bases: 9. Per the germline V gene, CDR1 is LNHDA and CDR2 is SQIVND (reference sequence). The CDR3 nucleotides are TGTGCCAGTAAAAAATTCCGGGACAGGGATAATTCACCCCTCCACTTT. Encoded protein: CASKKFRDRDNSPLHF. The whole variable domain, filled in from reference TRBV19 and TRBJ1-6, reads DGGITQSPKYLFRKEGQNVTLSCEQNLNHDAMYWYRQDPGQGLRLIYYSQIVNDFQKGDIAEGYSVSREKKESFPLTVTSAQKNPTAFYLCASKKFRDRDNSPLHFGNGTRLTVT.

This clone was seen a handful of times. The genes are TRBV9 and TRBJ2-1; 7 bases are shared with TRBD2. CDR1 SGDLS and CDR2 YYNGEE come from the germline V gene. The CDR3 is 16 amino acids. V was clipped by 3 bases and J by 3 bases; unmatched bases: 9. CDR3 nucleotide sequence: TGTGCCAGCAGCGGCGGGACTACCGTGATCTACAATGAGCAGTTCTTC. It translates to CASSGGTTVIYNEQFF.

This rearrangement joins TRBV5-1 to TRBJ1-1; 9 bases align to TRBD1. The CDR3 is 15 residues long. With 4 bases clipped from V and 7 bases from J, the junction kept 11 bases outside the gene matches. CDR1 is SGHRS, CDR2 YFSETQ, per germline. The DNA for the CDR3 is TGCGCCAGCAGCCCCCGCCCGGGACAGGGAGGTGAAGCTTTCTTT. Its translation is CASSPRPGQGGEAFF.

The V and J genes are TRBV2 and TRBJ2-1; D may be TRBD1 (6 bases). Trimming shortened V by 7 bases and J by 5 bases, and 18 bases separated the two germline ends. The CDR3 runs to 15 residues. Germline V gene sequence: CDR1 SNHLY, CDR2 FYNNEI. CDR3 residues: CASKFGSGADNEQFF. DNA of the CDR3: TGTGCCAGCAAGTTCGGCTCAGGGGCCGACAATGAGCAGTTCTTC.

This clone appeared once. The CDR3 bases are TGTGCCAGCAGCTTAGCGGAACAGGGGGCTGGCTACACCTTC. Protein sequence: CASSLAEQGAGYTF. The V gene is TRBV7-2, the J gene TRBJ1-2; 9 positions match TRBD1. Germline CDR1 SGHTA, CDR2 FQGNSA. This CDR3 contains 14 residues. Trimming cost V 0 bases and J 7 bases; bases outside gene matches: 3. The full variable domain, completed using reference TRBV7-2 and TRBJ1-2, is GAGVSQSPSNKVTEKGKDVELRCDPISGHTALYWYRQSLGQGLEFLIYFQGNSAPDKSGLPSDRFSAERTGGSVSTLTIQRTQQEDSAVYLCASSLAEQGAGYTFGSGTRLTVV.

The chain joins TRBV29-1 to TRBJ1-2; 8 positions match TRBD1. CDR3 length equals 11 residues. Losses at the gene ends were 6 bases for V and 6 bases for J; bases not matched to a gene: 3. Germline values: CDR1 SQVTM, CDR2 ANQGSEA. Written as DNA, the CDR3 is TGCAGCGTCGACAGGGGCCATGGCTACACCTTC. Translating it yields CSVDRGHGYTF.

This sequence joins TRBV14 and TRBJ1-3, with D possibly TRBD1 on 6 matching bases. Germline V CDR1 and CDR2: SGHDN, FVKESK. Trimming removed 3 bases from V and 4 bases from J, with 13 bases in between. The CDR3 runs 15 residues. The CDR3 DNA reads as TGTGCCAGCAGCCAGACCGGGACATACGGAAACACCATATATTTT. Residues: CASSQTGTYGNTIYF.

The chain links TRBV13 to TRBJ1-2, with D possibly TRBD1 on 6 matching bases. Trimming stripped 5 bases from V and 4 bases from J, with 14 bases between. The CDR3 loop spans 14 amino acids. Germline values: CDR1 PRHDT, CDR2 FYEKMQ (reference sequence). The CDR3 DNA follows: TGTGCCAGCAGCCTAGAAGGGGGATCCTATGGCTACACCTTC. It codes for CASSLEGGSYGYTF.

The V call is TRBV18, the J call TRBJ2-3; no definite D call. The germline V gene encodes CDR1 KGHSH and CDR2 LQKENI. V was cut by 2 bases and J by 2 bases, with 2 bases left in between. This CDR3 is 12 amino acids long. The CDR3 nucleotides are TGTGCCAGCTCACCATACACAGATACGCAGTATTTT. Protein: CASSPYTDTQYF.

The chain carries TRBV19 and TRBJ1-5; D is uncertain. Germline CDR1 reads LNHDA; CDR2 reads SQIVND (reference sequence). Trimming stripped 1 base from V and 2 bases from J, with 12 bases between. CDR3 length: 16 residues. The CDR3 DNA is TGTGCCAGTAGTATAGGTACTTCGGGTGGCAATCAGCCCCAGCATTTT. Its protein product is CASSIGTSGGNQPQHF.

The CDR3, as DNA: TGTGCCACCAGCAGAGACAGGGGGCTCGGTCAGCCCCAGCATTTT. This translates into CATSRDRGLGQPQHF. The J gene is TRBJ1-5, the V gene TRBV15, with TRBD1 matching over 8 bases. J lost 6 bases, V lost 0 bases, and 4 bases had no gene match. Germline CDR1 is LNHNV and CDR2 is YYDKDF (reference sequence). The CDR3 runs 15 residues. Supplemented by reference TRBV15 and TRBJ1-5, the full variable domain reads DAMVIQNPRYQVTQFGKPVTLSCSQTLNHNVMYWYQQKSSQAPKLLFHYYDKDFNNEADTPDNFQSRRPNTSFCFLDIRSPGLGDTAMYLCATSRDRGLGQPQHFGDGTRLSIL.

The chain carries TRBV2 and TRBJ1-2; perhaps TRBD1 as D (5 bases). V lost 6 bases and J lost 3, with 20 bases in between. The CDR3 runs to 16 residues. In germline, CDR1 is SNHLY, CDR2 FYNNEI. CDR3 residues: CASRETAQALYYGYTF. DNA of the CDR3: TGTGCCAGCAGAGAGACAGCGCAGGCCCTTTACTATGGCTACACCTTC.

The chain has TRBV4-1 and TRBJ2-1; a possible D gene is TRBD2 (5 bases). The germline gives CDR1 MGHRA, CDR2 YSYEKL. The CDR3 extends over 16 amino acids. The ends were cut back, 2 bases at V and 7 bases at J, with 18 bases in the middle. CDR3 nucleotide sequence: TGCGCCAGCAGCCAACCGACGGGAATCACGGGAAATGAGCAGTTCTTC. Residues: CASSQPTGITGNEQFF.

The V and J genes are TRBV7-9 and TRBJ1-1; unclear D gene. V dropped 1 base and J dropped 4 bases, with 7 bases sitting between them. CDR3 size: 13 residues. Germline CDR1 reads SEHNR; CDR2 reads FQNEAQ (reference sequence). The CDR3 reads CASSLGAGTEAFF. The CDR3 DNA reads TGTGCCAGCAGCTTAGGGGCAGGCACTGAAGCTTTCTTT. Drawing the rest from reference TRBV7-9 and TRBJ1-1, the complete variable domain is DTGVSQNPRHKITKRGQNVTFRCDPISEHNRLYWYRQTLGQGPEFLTYFQNEAQLEKSRLLSDRFSAERPKGSFSTLEIQRTEQGDSAMYLCASSLGAGTEAFFGQGTRLTVV.

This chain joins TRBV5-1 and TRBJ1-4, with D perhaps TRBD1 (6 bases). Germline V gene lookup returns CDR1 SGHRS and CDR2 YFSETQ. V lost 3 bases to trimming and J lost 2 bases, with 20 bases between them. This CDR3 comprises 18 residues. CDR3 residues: CASSSAGAQYPTNEKLFF. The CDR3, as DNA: TGCGCCAGCAGCTCGGCAGGGGCCCAATACCCCACTAATGAAAAACTGTTTTTT.

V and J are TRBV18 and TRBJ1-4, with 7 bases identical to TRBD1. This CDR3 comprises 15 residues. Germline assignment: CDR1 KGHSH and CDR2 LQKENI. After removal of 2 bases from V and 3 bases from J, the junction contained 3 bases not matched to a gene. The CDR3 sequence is CASSPVTGPNEKLFF. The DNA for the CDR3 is TGTGCCAGCTCACCAGTGACAGGGCCTAATGAAAAACTGTTTTTT.

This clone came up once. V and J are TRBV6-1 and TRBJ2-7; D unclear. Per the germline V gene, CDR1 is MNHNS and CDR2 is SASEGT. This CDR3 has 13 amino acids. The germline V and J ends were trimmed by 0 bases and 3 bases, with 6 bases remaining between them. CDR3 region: CASSEAQNYEQYF. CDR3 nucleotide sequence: TGTGCCAGCAGTGAAGCCCAGAACTACGAGCAGTACTTC.

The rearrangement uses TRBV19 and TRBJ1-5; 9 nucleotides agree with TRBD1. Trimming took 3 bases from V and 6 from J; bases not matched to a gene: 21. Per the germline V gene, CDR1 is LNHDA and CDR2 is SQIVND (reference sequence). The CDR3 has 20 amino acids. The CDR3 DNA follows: TGTGCCAGTAGTATCGGTTTTTATAGCCGTGGACAGGGGCGGGTTCAGCCCCAGCATTTT. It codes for CASSIGFYSRGQGRVQPQHF.

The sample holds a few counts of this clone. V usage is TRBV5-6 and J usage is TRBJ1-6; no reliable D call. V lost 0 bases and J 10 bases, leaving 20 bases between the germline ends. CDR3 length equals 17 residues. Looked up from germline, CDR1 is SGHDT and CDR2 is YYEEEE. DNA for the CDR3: TGTGCCAGCAGCTTGGCCGGGTTGGAGGCGAGGAGATCACCCCTCCACTTT. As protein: CASSLAGLEARRSPLHF.

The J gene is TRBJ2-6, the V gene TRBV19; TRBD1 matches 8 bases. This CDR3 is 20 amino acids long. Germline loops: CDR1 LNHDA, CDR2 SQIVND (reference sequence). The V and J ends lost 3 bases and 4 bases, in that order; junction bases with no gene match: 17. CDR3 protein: CASSISPGRGHTSGANVLTF. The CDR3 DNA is TGTGCCAGTAGTATCTCCCCGGGCAGGGGGCATACGAGCGGGGCCAACGTCCTGACTTTC.

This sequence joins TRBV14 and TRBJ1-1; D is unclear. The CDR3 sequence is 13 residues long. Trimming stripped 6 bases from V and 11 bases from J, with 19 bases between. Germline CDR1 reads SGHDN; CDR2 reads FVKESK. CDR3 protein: CASRHSGGWLAFF. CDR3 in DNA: TGTGCCAGCAGGCACTCAGGCGGGTGGCTGGCTTTCTTT.

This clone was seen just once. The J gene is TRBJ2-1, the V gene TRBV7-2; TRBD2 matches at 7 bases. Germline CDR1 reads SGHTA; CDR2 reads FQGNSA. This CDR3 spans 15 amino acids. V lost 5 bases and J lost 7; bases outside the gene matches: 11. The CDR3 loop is CASSPGLAATNEQFF. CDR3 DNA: TGTGCCAGCAGCCCTGGGCTAGCGGCTACGAATGAGCAGTTCTTC.